Detailed here is one T cell receptor (beta chain). Its antigen remains unidentified. The data were produced by immunoSEQ multiplex PCR, yet TCRdb's version contains in-frame clones alone and is incomplete. The table has about 20,000 clones, under 75% seen once. Antigen-specific CD4+ T cells were expanded with viral peptide pools in the ViraFEST assay before sequencing. Following 10 days of culture, CD4+ T cells were isolated. Vaccinated recipients, who were negative for nucleocapsid antibodies, had no history of SARS-CoV-2 infection. Cells had half their medium changed to IL-2 medium on days 3 and 7. Germline loops: CDR1 KGHSH, CDR2 LQKENI. The CDR3 extends over 13 amino acids. V was shortened by 10 bases and J by 4 bases, with 16 bases between the two germline ends. The source of the sample is a study of vaccination effects on CD4 cells after COVID-19. Study-wide context: All participants had two doses of either the BNT162b2 or mRNA-1273 vaccine.

The clonotype comes from a human donor who received a COVID-19 vaccine. The sequences come from CD4+ T cells from PBMCs cultured with HCoV-NL63 spike peptides, collected before COVID-19 vaccination. The chain carries TRBV18 and TRBJ1-1, with D perhaps matching TRBD1 (5 bases). As DNA, the CDR3 is TGTGCCACCAAGGGGCAGGGAGTCACTGAAGCTTTCTTT. This sequence encodes CATKGQGVTEAFF.